A single sample is the source of the 21 T cell receptor beta chains below, sequenced in a study of CD8+ T cells in alopecia areata. Sequencing templates came from extracted RNA that was reverse transcribed into cDNA. Produced via immunoSEQ multiplex PCR; TCRdb's table is partial and in-frame only. The sample has roughly 210,000 clones, 40% to 55% seen once. Stated treatment: oral pan-JAK inhibitor, 5-10 mg twice daily. The sample consisted of CD4+ T cells sorted from blood, taken at approximately week 37, from a patient treated with tofacitinib. These receptors were collected from a human donor with alopecia areata.

This sequence joins TRBV10-2 and TRBJ2-7, with 9 bases lining up with TRBD2. The CDR3 has 14 residues. V trimming: 8 bases; J trimming: 3 bases; junction bases outside the gene matches: 8. Germline V gene data show CDR1 as WSHSY and CDR2 as SAAADI. CDR3 loop: CASVETSGHYEQYF. CDR3 in DNA: TGCGCCAGCGTTGAGACTAGCGGACACTACGAGCAGTACTTC.

The sample holds many counts of this clone. The chain carries TRBV19 and TRBJ2-6; no clear D gene. Looked up from germline, CDR1 is LNHDA and CDR2 is SQIVND (reference sequence). V gave up 4 bases and J gave up 0 bases, with 10 bases separating them. The length of the CDR3 is 16 residues. Here the CDR3 reads CASSKQANSGANVLTF. CDR3 coding DNA: TGTGCCAGTAGTAAGCAGGCGAACTCTGGGGCCAACGTCCTGACTTTC.

V usage is TRBV7-2 and J usage is TRBJ2-1; perhaps TRBD2 as D (5 bases). The ends were cut back, 2 bases at V and 3 bases at J, with 11 bases in the middle. CDR1 is SGHTA, CDR2 FQGNSA, per germline. The CDR3 is 15 amino acids. This CDR3 is CASSLTEGNYNEQFF. CDR3 nucleotides: TGTGCCAGCAGCTTAACCGAGGGAAACTACAATGAGCAGTTCTTC.

The rearrangement links TRBV29-1 to TRBJ1-1, with 9 bases aligning to TRBD1. Looked up from germline, CDR1 is SQVTM and CDR2 is ANQGSEA. V gave up 7 bases and J gave up 2 bases; unmatched junction bases: 8. The CDR3 covers 14 residues. The CDR3 nucleotides read TGCAGCGGTACCCGGGACAGGGTAAACACTGAAGCTTTCTTT. Translating it yields CSGTRDRVNTEAFF.

The chain combines TRBV30 with TRBJ2-7; D might be TRBD2 (6 bases). With 3 bases removed from V and 5 bases from J, the gap between germline ends came to 11 bases. Germline-derived CDR1 and CDR2 are GTSNPN and SVGIG (reference sequence). The CDR3 contains 12 residues. The CDR3 nucleotides are TGTGCCTGGAGGGGAGGCGGCCACGAGCAGTACTTC. Translated, it gives CAWRGGGHEQYF.

This clone occurred a few times. This chain joins TRBV25-1 and TRBJ2-6; no reliable D call. The length of the CDR3 is 14 residues. Germline V gene lookup returns CDR1 MGHDK and CDR2 SYGVNS. V was pared by 5 bases and J by 0 bases, with 5 bases between. The CDR3 nucleotides are TGTGCCAGCAGTCCCAGCTCTGGGGCCAACGTCCTGACTTTC. Its translation is CASSPSSGANVLTF.

In its sample, this clone was seen a few times. Mismatch with germline at one junction end may stem from a read error. The J gene is TRBJ1-1, the V gene TRBV7-2, with a possible D match to TRBD1 (6 bases). This CDR3 is built from 16 residues. Per germline, CDR1 SGHTA and CDR2 FQGNSA. CDR3 nucleotide sequence: TGTGCCAGCACCTTAGGTGGCAGGGGACCGAACACTGAAGCTTTCTTT. It is translated as CASTLGGRGPNTEAFF.

The CDR3, as DNA: TGCGCCAGCAGCCGCACTAGCGTGCGGGAGACCCAGTACTTC. Residues: CASSRTSVRETQYF. This rearrangement joins TRBV4-1 to TRBJ2-5; 7 nucleotides agree with TRBD2. The CDR3 is 14 amino acids. The J segment lost 5 bases and the V segment lost 4 bases, leaving 7 bases of the junction unmatched. In germline, CDR1 is MGHRA, CDR2 YSYEKL.

The gene calls are TRBV2 and TRBJ1-1; D unclear. This CDR3 spans 13 amino acids. Germline-derived CDR1 and CDR2 are SNHLY and FYNNEI. V was cut by 0 bases and J by 11 bases, with 13 bases left in between. This chain's CDR3 is CASSEAMGRRAFF. The CDR3 nucleotides read TGTGCCAGCAGTGAAGCGATGGGGAGGCGGGCTTTCTTT.

The rearrangement uses TRBV30 and TRBJ1-2; D is undetermined. CDR1 and CDR2 (germline): GTSNPN, SVGIG (reference sequence). There are 13 residues in the CDR3. Trimming shortened V by 0 bases and J by 8 bases, and 13 bases separated the two germline ends. The CDR3 here is CAWSVVGSSGYTF. CDR3 in DNA: TGTGCCTGGAGTGTAGTGGGCTCCTCGGGCTACACCTTC.

The sample holds a few counts of this clone. The CDR3 spells CASRPPGQGDTGELFF. The CDR3 coding sequence is TGCGCCAGCAGACCTCCGGGACAGGGTGACACCGGGGAGCTGTTTTTT. The chain is built from TRBV5-1 and TRBJ2-2; 9 positions agree with TRBD1. The CDR3 consists of 16 residues. The V gene end was trimmed by 5 bases and the J gene end by 3 bases; junction bases not matched to a gene: 8. Germline CDR1 and CDR2: SGHRS and YFSETQ.

This clone was observed a single time. J is TRBJ2-3 and V is TRBV6-1, with a possible D match to TRBD1 (5 bases). The length of the CDR3 is 14 residues. CDR1 is MNHNS, CDR2 SASEGT, per germline. V lost 6 bases and J 2 bases, leaving 12 bases between the germline ends. This chain's CDR3 is CASSLDSNTDTQYF. The CDR3 DNA follows: TGTGCCAGCAGCCTCGACAGCAACACAGATACGCAGTATTTT.

The chain couples TRBV7-2 to TRBJ1-1, with D possibly being TRBD1 (5 bases). The V gene's germline CDR1 is SGHTA and CDR2 FQGNSA. This CDR3 has 14 amino acids. The ends were cut back, 3 bases at V and 1 base at J, with 9 bases in the middle. The CDR3 nucleotides are TGTGCCAGCAGCTTGGGGACCCAGAACACTGAAGCTTTCTTT. Translation: CASSLGTQNTEAFF.

This clone has only a few counts. V and J are TRBV28 and TRBJ2-5; the D gene is possibly TRBD1 (5 bases). Trimming left V 3 bases short and J 1 base short, with 9 bases between. Germline CDR1 and CDR2: MDHEN and SYDVKM. The CDR3 sequence is 14 residues long. Here the CDR3 DNA reads TGTGCCAGCAGTTTTGTAGACAGCCAAGAGACCCAGTACTTC. Its protein is CASSFVDSQETQYF.

This clone came up a few times. In DNA form, the CDR3 reads TGCGCCAGCAGCCCAGGAGAATCCCCTAGGGAGACCCAGTACTTC. Residues: CASSPGESPRETQYF. This chain connects TRBV5-1 to TRBJ2-5; D is uncertain. V was cut by 4 bases and J by 5 bases, with 18 bases left in between. The CDR3 totals 15 residues. Germline assignment: CDR1 SGHRS and CDR2 YFSETQ.

The gene calls are TRBV4-2 and TRBJ2-3; unclear D gene. V was clipped by 9 bases and J by 1 base, with 14 bases between them. CDR1 LGHNA and CDR2 YNFKEQ come from the germline V gene. This CDR3 region has 14 residues. The CDR3 spells CASTPDTRTDTQYF. The CDR3 DNA follows: TGTGCCAGTACTCCTGACACCCGCACAGATACGCAGTATTTT.

In its sample, this clone was seen a few times. This sample includes further DNA sequences coding for the same CDR3. The gene calls are TRBV29-1 and TRBJ2-1; D is undetermined. V gave up 4 bases and J gave up 6 bases, with 4 bases separating them. Looked up from germline, CDR1 is SQVTM and CDR2 is ANQGSEA. CDR3 length: 10 amino acids. The CDR3 DNA sequence: TGCAGCGTTGTCGGCAATGAGCAGTTCTTC. Its protein is CSVVGNEQFF.

The sample holds many counts of this clone. For the CDR3, the DNA is TGTGCCAGCAGCCTGACGAGGGATTCTTACGAGCAGTACTTC. Translated, it gives CASSLTRDSYEQYF. V usage is TRBV11-2 and J usage is TRBJ2-7; the D gene is possibly TRBD2 (5 bases). Deletions cut 5 bases from V and 4 bases from J, with 15 bases between. The V gene's germline CDR1 is SGHAT and CDR2 FQNNGV. The CDR3 runs to 14 residues. The full variable domain, rest sourced from reference TRBV11-2 and TRBJ2-7, is EAGVAQSPRYKIIEKRQSVAFWCNPISGHATLYWYQQILGQGPKLLIQFQNNGVVDDSQLPKDRFSAERLKGVDSTLKIQPAKLEDSAVYLCASSLTRDSYEQYFGPGTRLTVT.

The CDR3 sequence: CASRVSPGRSVGETQYF. DNA of the CDR3: TGCGCCAGCAGGGTCTCTCCCGGGAGGTCGGTAGGTGAGACCCAGTACTTC. The chain recombines TRBV5-1 with TRBJ2-5; 7 bases agree with TRBD2. Germline CDR1 reads SGHRS; CDR2 reads YFSETQ. Germline trimming cut 5 bases from V and 5 bases from J; bases unmatched to any gene: 18. The CDR3 covers 17 residues. The variable domain in full, completed from reference TRBV5-1 and TRBJ2-5, reads KAGVTQTPRYLIKTRGQQVTLSCSPISGHRSVSWYQQTPGQGLQFLFEYFSETQRNKGNFPGRFSGRQFSNSRSEMNVSTLELGDSALYLCASRVSPGRSVGETQYFGPGTRLLVL.

The chain is built from TRBV7-2 and TRBJ2-7; tentatively, D is TRBD1 or TRBD2 (5 bases each). CDR1 is SGHTA, CDR2 FQGNSA, per germline. The V end lost 1 base, the J end lost 1 base, and 8 bases lay between the germline ends. The CDR3 totals 14 residues. This CDR3 reads CASSLGGPSYEQYF. The CDR3 DNA sequence: TGTGCCAGCAGCTTAGGGGGACCTTCCTACGAGCAGTACTTC.

Notes on this clone: The same CDR3 arises from other DNA sequences in this sample as well. The chain recombines TRBV6-5 with TRBJ2-1; 9 bases agree with TRBD2. CDR3 length: 16 residues. In germline, CDR1 is MNHEY, CDR2 SVGAGI. V shed 0 bases, J shed 6 bases, and the junction held 6 bases outside the gene matches. CDR3 sequence reads: CASSYSVLAGVNEQFF. The CDR3 DNA is TGTGCCAGCAGTTACTCGGTGTTAGCGGGAGTCAATGAGCAGTTCTTC.